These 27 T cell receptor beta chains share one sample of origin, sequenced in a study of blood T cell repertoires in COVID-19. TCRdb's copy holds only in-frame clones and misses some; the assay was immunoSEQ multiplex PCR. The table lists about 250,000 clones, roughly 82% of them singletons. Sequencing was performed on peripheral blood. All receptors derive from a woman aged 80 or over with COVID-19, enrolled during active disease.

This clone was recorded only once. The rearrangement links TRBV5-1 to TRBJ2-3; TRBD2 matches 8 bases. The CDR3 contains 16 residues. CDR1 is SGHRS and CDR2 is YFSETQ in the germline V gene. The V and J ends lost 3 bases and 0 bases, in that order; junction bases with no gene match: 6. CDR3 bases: TGCGCCAGCAGCTCGACTAGCGCGACGAGCACAGATACGCAGTATTTT. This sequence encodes CASSSTSATSTDTQYF. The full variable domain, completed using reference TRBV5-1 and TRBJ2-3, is KAGVTQTPRYLIKTRGQQVTLSCSPISGHRSVSWYQQTPGQGLQFLFEYFSETQRNKGNFPGRFSGRQFSNSRSEMNVSTLELGDSALYLCASSSTSATSTDTQYFGPGTRLTVL.

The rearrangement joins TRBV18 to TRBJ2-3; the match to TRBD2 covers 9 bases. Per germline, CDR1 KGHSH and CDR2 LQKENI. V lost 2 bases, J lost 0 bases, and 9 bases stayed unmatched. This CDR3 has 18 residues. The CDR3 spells CASSPKVVAGDSTDTQYF. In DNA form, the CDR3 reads TGTGCCAGCTCACCAAAGGTGGTAGCGGGGGATAGCACAGATACGCAGTATTTT.

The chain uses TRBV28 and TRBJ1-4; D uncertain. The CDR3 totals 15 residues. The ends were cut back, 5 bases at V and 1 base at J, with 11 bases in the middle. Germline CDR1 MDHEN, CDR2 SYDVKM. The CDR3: CASSPPGLTNEKLFF. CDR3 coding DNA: TGTGCCAGCAGTCCCCCGGGGTTAACTAATGAAAAACTGTTTTTT.

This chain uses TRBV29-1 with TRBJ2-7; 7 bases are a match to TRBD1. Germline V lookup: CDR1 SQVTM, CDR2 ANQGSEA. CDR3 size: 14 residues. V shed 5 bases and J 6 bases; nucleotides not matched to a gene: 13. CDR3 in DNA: TGCAGCGTTCAGCAGGGGGTCCCATCAGGCGAGCAGTACTTC. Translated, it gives CSVQQGVPSGEQYF.

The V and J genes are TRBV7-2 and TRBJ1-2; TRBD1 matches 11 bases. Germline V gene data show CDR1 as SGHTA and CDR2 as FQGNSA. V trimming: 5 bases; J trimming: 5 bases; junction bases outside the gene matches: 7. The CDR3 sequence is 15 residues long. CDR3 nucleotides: TGTGCCAGCAGCACCCGGACAGGGGGCGTTTATGGCTACACCTTC. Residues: CASSTRTGGVYGYTF.

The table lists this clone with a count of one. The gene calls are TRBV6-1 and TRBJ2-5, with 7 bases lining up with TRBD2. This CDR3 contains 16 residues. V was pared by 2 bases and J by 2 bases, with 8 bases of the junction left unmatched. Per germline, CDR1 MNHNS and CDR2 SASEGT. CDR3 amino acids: CASSELGGLVQETQYF. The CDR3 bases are TGTGCCAGCAGTGAACTCGGCGGACTAGTACAAGAGACCCAGTACTTC.

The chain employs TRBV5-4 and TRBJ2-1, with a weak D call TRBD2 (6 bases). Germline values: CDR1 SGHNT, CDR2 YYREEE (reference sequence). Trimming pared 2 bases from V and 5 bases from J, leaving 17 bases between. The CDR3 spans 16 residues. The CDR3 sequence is CASSFYSGGTHNEQFF. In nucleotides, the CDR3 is TGTGCCAGCAGCTTCTATAGCGGAGGGACGCACAATGAGCAGTTCTTC.

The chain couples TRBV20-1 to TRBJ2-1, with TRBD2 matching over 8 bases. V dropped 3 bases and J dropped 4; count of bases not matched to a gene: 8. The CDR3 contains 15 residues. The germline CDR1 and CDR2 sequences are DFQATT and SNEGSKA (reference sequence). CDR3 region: CSASSGSGEYNEQFF. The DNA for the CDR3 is TGCAGTGCTAGTAGCGGTAGCGGGGAGTACAATGAGCAGTTCTTC.

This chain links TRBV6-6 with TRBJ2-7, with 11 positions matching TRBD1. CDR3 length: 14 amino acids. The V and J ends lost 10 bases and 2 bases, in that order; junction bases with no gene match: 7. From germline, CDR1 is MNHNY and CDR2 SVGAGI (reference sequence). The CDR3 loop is CATKRGQGAYEQYV. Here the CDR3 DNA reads TGTGCCACTAAGCGGGGACAGGGGGCCTACGAGCAGTACGTC.

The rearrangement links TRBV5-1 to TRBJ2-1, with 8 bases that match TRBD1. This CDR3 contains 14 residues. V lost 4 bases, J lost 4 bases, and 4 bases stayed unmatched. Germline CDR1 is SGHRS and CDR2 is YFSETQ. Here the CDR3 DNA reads TGCGCCAGCAGCCCTGACAGGGGTTACAATGAGCAGTTCTTC. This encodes CASSPDRGYNEQFF. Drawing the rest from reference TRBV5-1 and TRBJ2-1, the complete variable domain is KAGVTQTPRYLIKTRGQQVTLSCSPISGHRSVSWYQQTPGQGLQFLFEYFSETQRNKGNFPGRFSGRQFSNSRSEMNVSTLELGDSALYLCASSPDRGYNEQFFGPGTRLTVL.

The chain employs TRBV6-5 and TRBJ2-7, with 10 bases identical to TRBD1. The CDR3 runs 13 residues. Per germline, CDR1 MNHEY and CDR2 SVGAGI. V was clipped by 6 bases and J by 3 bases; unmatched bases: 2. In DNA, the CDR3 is TGTGCCAGCAGAGGGACAGGGGTCTACGAGCAGTACGTC. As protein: CASRGTGVYEQYV.

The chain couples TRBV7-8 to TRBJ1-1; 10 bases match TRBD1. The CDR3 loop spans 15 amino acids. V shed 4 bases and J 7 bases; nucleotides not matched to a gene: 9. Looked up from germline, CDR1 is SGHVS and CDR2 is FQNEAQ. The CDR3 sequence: CASSSAGTGAYEAFF. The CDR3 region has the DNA TGTGCCAGCAGCTCCGCCGGGACAGGGGCCTATGAAGCTTTCTTT.

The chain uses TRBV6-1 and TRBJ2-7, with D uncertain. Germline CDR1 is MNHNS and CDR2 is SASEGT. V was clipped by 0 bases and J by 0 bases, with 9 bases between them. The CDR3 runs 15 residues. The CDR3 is CASSEAPGSSYEQYF. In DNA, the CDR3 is TGTGCCAGCAGTGAAGCGCCCGGGTCCTCCTACGAGCAGTACTTC.

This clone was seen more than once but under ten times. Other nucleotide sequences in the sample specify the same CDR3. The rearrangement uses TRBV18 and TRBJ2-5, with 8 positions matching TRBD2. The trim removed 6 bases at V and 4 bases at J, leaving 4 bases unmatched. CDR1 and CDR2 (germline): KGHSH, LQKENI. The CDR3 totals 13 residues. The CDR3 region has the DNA TGTGCCAGCTCCCCGGGGGGGGCAGAGACCCAGTACTTC. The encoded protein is CASSPGGAETQYF.

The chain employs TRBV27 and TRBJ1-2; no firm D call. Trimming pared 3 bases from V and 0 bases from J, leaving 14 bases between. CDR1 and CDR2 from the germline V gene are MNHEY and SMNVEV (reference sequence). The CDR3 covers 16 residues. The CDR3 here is CASSFRSPTANYGYTF. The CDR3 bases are TGTGCCAGCAGTTTTCGGTCTCCAACAGCTAACTATGGCTACACCTTC.

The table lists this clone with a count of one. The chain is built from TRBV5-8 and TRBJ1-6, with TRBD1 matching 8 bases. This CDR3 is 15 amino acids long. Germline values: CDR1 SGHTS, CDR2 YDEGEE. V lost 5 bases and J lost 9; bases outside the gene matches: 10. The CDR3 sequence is CASRTGTGLISPLHF. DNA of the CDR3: TGTGCCAGCAGAACCGGGACAGGTCTAATTTCACCCCTCCACTTT.

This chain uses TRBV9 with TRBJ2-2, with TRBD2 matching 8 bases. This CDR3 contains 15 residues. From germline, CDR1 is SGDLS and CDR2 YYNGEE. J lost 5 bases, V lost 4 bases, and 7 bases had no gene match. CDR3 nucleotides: TGTGCCAGCAGCCTCGCGGGGGGACCTACCGGGGAGCTGTTTTTT. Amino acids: CASSLAGGPTGELFF.

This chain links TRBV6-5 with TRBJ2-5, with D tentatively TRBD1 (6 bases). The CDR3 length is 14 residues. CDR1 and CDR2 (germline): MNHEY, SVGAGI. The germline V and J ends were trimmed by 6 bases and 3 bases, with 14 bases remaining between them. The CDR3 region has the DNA TGTGCCAGCAGCGGGACACCCGAGAAAGAGACCCAGTACTTC. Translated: CASSGTPEKETQYF.

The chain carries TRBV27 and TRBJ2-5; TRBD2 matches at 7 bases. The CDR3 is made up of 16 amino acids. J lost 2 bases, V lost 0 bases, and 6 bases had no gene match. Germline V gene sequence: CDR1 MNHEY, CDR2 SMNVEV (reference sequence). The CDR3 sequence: CASSLSPAGIQETQYF. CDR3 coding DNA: TGTGCCAGCAGTTTATCGCCAGCGGGGATACAAGAGACCCAGTACTTC.

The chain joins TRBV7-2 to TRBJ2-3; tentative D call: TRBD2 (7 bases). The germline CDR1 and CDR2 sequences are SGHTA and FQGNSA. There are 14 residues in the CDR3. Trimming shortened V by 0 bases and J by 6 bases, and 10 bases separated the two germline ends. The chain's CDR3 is CASSLAGGLDTQYF. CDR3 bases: TGTGCCAGCAGCTTAGCGGGGGGGCTGGATACGCAGTATTTT. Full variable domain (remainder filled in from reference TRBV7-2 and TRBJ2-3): GAGVSQSPSNKVTEKGKDVELRCDPISGHTALYWYRQSLGQGLEFLIYFQGNSAPDKSGLPSDRFSAERTGGSVSTLTIQRTQQEDSAVYLCASSLAGGLDTQYFGPGTRLTVL.

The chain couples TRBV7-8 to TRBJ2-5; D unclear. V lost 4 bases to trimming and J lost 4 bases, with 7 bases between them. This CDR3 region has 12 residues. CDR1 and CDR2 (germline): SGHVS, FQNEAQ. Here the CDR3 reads CASSSPIETQYF. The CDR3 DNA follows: TGTGCCAGCAGCTCCCCCATAGAGACCCAGTACTTC.

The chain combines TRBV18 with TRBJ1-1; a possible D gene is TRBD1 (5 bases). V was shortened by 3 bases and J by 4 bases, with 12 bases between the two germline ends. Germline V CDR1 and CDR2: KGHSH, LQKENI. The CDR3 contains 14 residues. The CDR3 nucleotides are TGTGCCAGCTCACCCCAGGGCCTGGGCACTGAAGCTTTCTTT. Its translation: CASSPQGLGTEAFF.

The CDR3 is CASSPRGQGSTDTQYF. The CDR3 nucleotides are TGTGCCAGCAGTCCCCGAGGGCAGGGGAGCACAGATACGCAGTATTTT. The chain uses TRBV27 and TRBJ2-3; tentatively, D is TRBD1 (6 bases). This CDR3 has 16 amino acids. Trimming removed 5 bases from V and 0 bases from J, with 15 bases in between. Germline assignment: CDR1 MNHEY and CDR2 SMNVEV (reference sequence).

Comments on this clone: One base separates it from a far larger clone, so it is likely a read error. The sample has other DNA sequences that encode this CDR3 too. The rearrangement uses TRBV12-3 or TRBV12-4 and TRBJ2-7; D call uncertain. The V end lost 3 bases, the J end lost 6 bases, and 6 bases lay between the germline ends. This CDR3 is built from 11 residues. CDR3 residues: CASSFGVEQYF. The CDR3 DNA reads TGTGCCAGCAGTTTCGGAGTCGAGCAGTACTTC.

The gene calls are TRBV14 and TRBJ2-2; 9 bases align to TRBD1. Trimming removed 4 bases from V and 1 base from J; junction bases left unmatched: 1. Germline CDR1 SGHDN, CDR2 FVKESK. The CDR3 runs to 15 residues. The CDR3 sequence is CASSRQGGNTGELFF. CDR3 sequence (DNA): TGTGCCAGCAGCCGACAGGGGGGGAACACCGGGGAGCTGTTTTTT.

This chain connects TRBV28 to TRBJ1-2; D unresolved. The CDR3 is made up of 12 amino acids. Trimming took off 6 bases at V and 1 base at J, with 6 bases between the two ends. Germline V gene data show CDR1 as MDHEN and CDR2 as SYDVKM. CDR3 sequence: CASSVSNYGYTF. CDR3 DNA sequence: TGTGCCAGCAGCGTCAGTAACTATGGCTACACCTTC.

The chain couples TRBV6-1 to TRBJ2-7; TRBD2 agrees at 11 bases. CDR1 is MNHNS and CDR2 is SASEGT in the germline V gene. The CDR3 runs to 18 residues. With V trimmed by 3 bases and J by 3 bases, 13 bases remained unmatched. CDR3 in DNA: TGTGCCAGCAGTGACACCCCACCGGGACTAGCGGCCAACTACGAGCAGTACGTC. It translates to CASSDTPPGLAANYEQYV.